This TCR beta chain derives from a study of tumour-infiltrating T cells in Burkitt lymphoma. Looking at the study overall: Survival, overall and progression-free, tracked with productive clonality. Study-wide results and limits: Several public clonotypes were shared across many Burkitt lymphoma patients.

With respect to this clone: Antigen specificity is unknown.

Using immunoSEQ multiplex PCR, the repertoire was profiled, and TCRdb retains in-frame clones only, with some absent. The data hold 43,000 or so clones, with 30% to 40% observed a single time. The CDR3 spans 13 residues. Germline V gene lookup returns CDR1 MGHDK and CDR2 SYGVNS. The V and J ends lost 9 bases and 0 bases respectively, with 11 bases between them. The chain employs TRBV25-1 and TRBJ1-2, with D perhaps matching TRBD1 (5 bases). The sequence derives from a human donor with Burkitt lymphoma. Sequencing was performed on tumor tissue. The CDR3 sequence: CASQGPANYGYTF. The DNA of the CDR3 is TGTGCCAGTCAGGGACCAGCTAACTATGGCTACACCTTC.